The 3 T cell receptor beta chains below were found in one sample sequenced in a study of post-analysis software for immune sequencing data. Overall study results and limits: Elevated frequency relative to controls characterized a handful of TRBV segments in patients, TRBV5-6, TRBV5-1 and TRBV20-1 among them.

These TCRs are of unknown antigen specificity. Every TCR beta cDNA library bore unique molecular identifiers. TCRdb recomputed calls from the PCR reads with MiXCR, one row per CDR3 protein. The sample contains over 700,000 distinct CDR3 sequences, roughly 29% of which appear only once. The sequenced sample was blood. These receptors originate from a girl aged 5-17 years with multiple sclerosis.

V gene TRBV2 combines with J gene TRBJ1-1; D remains ambiguous. This CDR3 is 15 amino acids long. The germline CDR1 and CDR2 sequences are SNHLY and FYNNEI. V dropped 5 bases and J dropped 3 bases, with 16 bases sitting between them. CDR3 nucleotide sequence: TGTGCCAGCAGTCAGGAGATGGGTTTCGACACTGAAGCTTTCTTT. Protein product: CASSQEMGFDTEAFF.

This chain joins TRBV5-5 and TRBJ1-4, with D possibly being TRBD1 (6 bases). The germline V and J ends were trimmed by 4 bases and 8 bases, with 15 bases remaining between them. The CDR3 covers 14 residues. The germline V gene has CDR1 SGHKS and CDR2 YYEKEE (reference sequence). CDR3 sequence: CASSPRGFREKLFF. The CDR3 DNA is TGTGCCAGCAGCCCCAGGGGTTTTCGGGAAAAACTGTTTTTT. The full variable domain, in which reference TRBV5-5 and TRBJ1-4 provide the parts outside the CDR3, is DAGVTQSPTHLIKTRGQQVTLRCSPISGHKSVSWYQQVLGQGPQFIFQYYEKEERGRGNFPDRFSARQFPNYSSELNVNALLLGDSALYLCASSPRGFREKLFFGSGTQLSVL.

Regarding this clonotype: The junction departs from the called germline gene at one end, perhaps through a read error. The V and J genes are TRBV7-2 and TRBJ2-1; the D gene is possibly TRBD2 (5 bases). The CDR3 loop spans 15 amino acids. In germline, CDR1 is SGHTA, CDR2 FQGNSA. In DNA form, the CDR3 reads TGTGCCAGTAGCTTAACGGGTGGGGAGACTAATGAGCAGTTCTTC. Translated: CASSLTGGETNEQFF.